This T cell receptor (beta chain) was recorded in a study of blood T cell repertoires in COVID-19 (dated by TCRdb to 2020 to 2021). For the wider study: The collaborator samples originated in the United States, Italy and Spain and spanned the acute and convalescent phases of COVID-19. Samples came from the ongoing ImmuneRACE study (first 160 participants) plus 1,254 subjects from 6 global collaborators. The repertoires were released in a freely available public database intended as a resource for research on the immune response to SARS-CoV-2. The dataset comprised deeply sampled blood TCRbeta repertoires from subjects exposed to, actively infected with, or recovered from COVID-19. Where available, HLA class I and class II types were obtained from metadata supplied by the sample provider rather than from assay-based typing. The prospective study material was composed of cDNA or gDNA derived from T cells, B-cell-depleted T cells, or PBMCs. Sample metadata almost always included a de-identified subject ID, COVID-19 status, age in years and sex.

Here is what the overall study found, with its caveats: The amount of clinical and demographic metadata varied by source and participant and was provided uncurated.

A word on this clone: The specificity of this receptor is unknown. There are no base qualities to consult, and no much larger clone falls within one base.

There are 14 amino acids in the CDR3, from cysteine to phenylalanine inclusive. Solely the CDR3 DNA is kept, with 42 bases framed from the first base. Clipping removes 4 bases from V and 5 bases from J, with 5 as the unmatched junction base count. Taken from the germline V gene (reference sequence), the CDR1 and CDR2 loops are SGHNT and YYREEE. TCRbeta CDR3 regions were amplified from genomic DNA using the immunoSEQ Assay, a bias-controlled multiplex PCR. In the source study's methods: The number of nucleated cells in each sample was estimated from the amplification of reference gene primers within the assay. To quantify the absolute abundance of each unique TCRbeta CDR3 rearrangement, sequence reads were collapsed and filtered. For each sample, productive Simpson clonality was calculated as the square root of Simpson's diversity index over productive rearrangements. Entries here come from immuneACCESS through TCRdb and include only in-frame sequences with V and J called. Some clones fail to appear in such tables; in the studies checked, an unresolved V gene covers under half of the shortfall, and the cause of the remainder is unknown. That table is the source of V, J and clone size, and D and trimming were worked out from the DNA. This sample gives 76,000 or so clones in total; roughly 87% of them show up just once. 6.5% to 9.5% of the sample is in the top ten clones.

Each collaborating institution followed its own protocols to collect whole blood in K2EDTA tubes. For TCRbeta analysis, collaborators shipped samples in one of three forms: frozen whole blood, isolated PBMCs, or DNA extracted from either of those sample types. The source material was peripheral blood. This TCR came from a man aged 30-40 years with acute or convalescent COVID-19. Recombination joined TRBV5-4 with TRBJ2-7; 11 bases in the middle match TRBD2. The nucleotides are TGTGCCAGCAGCCTTAGCGGGAGGGGTGACGAGCAGTACTTC. Translation gives CASSLSGRGDEQYF.